This paragraph reports one TCR beta chain. The sample comes from a study of blood T cell repertoires in COVID-19. Across the study: Samples of COVID-19 (acute and convalescent) were obtained from the United States, Italy and Spain. T cells, B-cell-depleted T cells, or PBMCs provided the cDNA or gDNA that served as material.

Trimming pared 0 bases from V and 4 bases from J, leaving 9 bases between. The CDR3 runs 13 residues. Germline values: CDR1 GTSNPN, CDR2 SVGIG (reference sequence). Under the authors' procedure: For nucleated cells, counts were estimated from reference gene primer amplification. Produced via immunoSEQ multiplex PCR; TCRdb's table is partial and in-frame only. V and J calls plus clone size are reproduced from that table; the DNA served to infer D and trimming. The sample carries roughly 250,000 clones, roughly 82% recorded once. The source is a woman aged 70-85 years with acute or convalescent COVID-19. The V and J genes are TRBV30 and TRBJ1-2; D gene ambiguous. Sequencing used peripheral blood. The CDR3 DNA sequence: TGTGCCTGGAGTGTACTGGACTTCTATGGCTACACCTTC. Residues: CAWSVLDFYGYTF.